The rows below give T cell receptor beta chains drawn from one sample of a study of blood T cell repertoires in COVID-19. Sequenced by immunoSEQ multiplex PCR; TCRdb stores in-frame clones only, minus some. The sample includes approximately 110,000 clones, roughly two thirds of them seen just once. The sequencing sample was made of peripheral blood. These TCRs come from a man older than 75 with acute or convalescent COVID-19. CDR3s include the opening cysteine and the closing phenylalanine or tryptophan. A D gene is named only where the DNA matches it firmly. Not every row has a clone size; where given, it reads once, few, many or a size class.

cdr3_nt: TGCGCCACCCGAGAGGCTAGCGAAAACAATGAGCAGTTCTTC; cdr3_aa: CATREASENNEQFF; d_call: -; v_call: TRBV5-1; j_call: TRBJ2-1; clone_size: -
cdr3_nt: TGTGCCAGCAGCTTAGAACCTAGCGGGAGGGCCACTGTCGAGCAGTACTTC; cdr3_aa: CASSLEPSGRATVEQYF; d_call: TRBD2; v_call: TRBV7-2; j_call: TRBJ2-7; clone_size: few
cdr3_nt: TGTGCCAGCAGTTCTCTCACTACAGGGGTAACCTCACCCCTCCACTTT; cdr3_aa: CASSSLTTGVTSPLHF; d_call: TRBD1; v_call: TRBV6-5; j_call: TRBJ1-6; clone_size: -
cdr3_nt: TGTGCCAGCAGTCGGACAGGGGGCGCCTATGGCTACACCTTC; cdr3_aa: CASSRTGGAYGYTF; d_call: TRBD1; v_call: TRBV6-5; j_call: TRBJ1-2; clone_size: -
cdr3_nt: TGCGCCTGCTTCCGGGACAGCAACACTGAAGCTTTCTTT; cdr3_aa: CACFRDSNTEAFF; d_call: TRBD1; v_call: TRBV10-2; j_call: TRBJ1-1; clone_size: -
cdr3_nt: TGTGCCAGTAGTATAAAAGGACAGGGCAGACAGCCCCAGCATTTT; cdr3_aa: CASSIKGQGRQPQHF; d_call: TRBD1; v_call: TRBV19; j_call: TRBJ1-5; clone_size: -
cdr3_nt: TGTGCCACCAGCAGAGATCTCCTGGGAGATTCGTACCAAGAGACCCAGTACTTC; cdr3_aa: CATSRDLLGDSYQETQYF; d_call: -; v_call: TRBV15; j_call: TRBJ2-5; clone_size: once
cdr3_nt: TGCAGCGCCGACAGGGTGGGGAAGGCTGAAGCTTTCTTT; cdr3_aa: CSADRVGKAEAFF; d_call: TRBD1; v_call: TRBV29-1; j_call: TRBJ1-1; clone_size: few
cdr3_nt: TGTGCCAGCAGTTACGGGGACACCGGTACCGGGCCCCAGCATTTT; cdr3_aa: CASSYGDTGTGPQHF; d_call: -; v_call: TRBV6-2/TRBV6-3; j_call: TRBJ1-5; clone_size: -
cdr3_nt: TGTGCCAGCAGCCAGCCTTCCTACGAGCAGTACTTC; cdr3_aa: CASSQPSYEQYF; d_call: -; v_call: TRBV6-2/TRBV6-3; j_call: TRBJ2-7; clone_size: -
cdr3_nt: TGCAGCGTTGGGGTAACTCTAGTCTCTGGGGCCAACGTCCTGACTTTC; cdr3_aa: CSVGVTLVSGANVLTF; d_call: -; v_call: TRBV29-1; j_call: TRBJ2-6; clone_size: -
cdr3_nt: TGCAGCGCCCTAGCGGGAGGCGCTACGCAGTATTTT; cdr3_aa: CSALAGGATQYF; d_call: TRBD2; v_call: TRBV29-1; j_call: TRBJ2-3; clone_size: -
cdr3_nt: TGTGCCAGCAGTGACCGGGACACCGCGAACACCGGGGAGCTGTTTTTT; cdr3_aa: CASSDRDTANTGELFF; d_call: -; v_call: TRBV6-2/TRBV6-3; j_call: TRBJ2-2; clone_size: -
cdr3_nt: TGCGCCAGCAGCTTAGGGACAGCAACTAATGAAAAACTGTTTTTT; cdr3_aa: CASSLGTATNEKLFF; d_call: TRBD1; v_call: TRBV5-1; j_call: TRBJ1-4; clone_size: -
cdr3_nt: TGTGCCAGCAGGACAGGGGTGTCCCAGGGCTACACCTTC; cdr3_aa: CASRTGVSQGYTF; d_call: TRBD1; v_call: TRBV28; j_call: TRBJ1-2; clone_size: -
cdr3_nt: TGTGCCAGCAGCTCTCTTGGAGGTTTTACCTCCTACGAGCAGTACTTC; cdr3_aa: CASSSLGGFTSYEQYF; d_call: -; v_call: TRBV14; j_call: TRBJ2-7; clone_size: -
cdr3_nt: TGTGCCACTAGACCCGGACAGGACGCAGATACGCAGTATTTT; cdr3_aa: CATRPGQDADTQYF; d_call: TRBD1; v_call: TRBV10-3; j_call: TRBJ2-3; clone_size: -
cdr3_nt: TGCGCCAGCAGGACTACAGGGGAAGGAGAGACCCAGTACTTC; cdr3_aa: CASRTTGEGETQYF; d_call: TRBD1; v_call: TRBV5-1; j_call: TRBJ2-5; clone_size: -
cdr3_nt: TGTGCCAGCAGCCAAGAGGGGGGGGCGAACACTGAAGCTTTCTTT; cdr3_aa: CASSQEGGANTEAFF; d_call: -; v_call: TRBV4-2; j_call: TRBJ1-1; clone_size: -
cdr3_nt: TGTGCCAGCAGTTCGGGACTAGCGAGGGCAGATACGCAGTATTTT; cdr3_aa: CASSSGLARADTQYF; d_call: TRBD2; v_call: TRBV2; j_call: TRBJ2-3; clone_size: -
cdr3_nt: TGTGCCAGCAGCTTAGGAGACAGGGGTTACACTGAAGCTTTCTTT; cdr3_aa: CASSLGDRGYTEAFF; d_call: TRBD1; v_call: TRBV11-2; j_call: TRBJ1-1; clone_size: -
cdr3_nt: TGTGCCAGCAGTCCTCCGGAGAAGACCTACGAGCAGTACTTC; cdr3_aa: CASSPPEKTYEQYF; d_call: -; v_call: TRBV27; j_call: TRBJ2-7; clone_size: -
cdr3_nt: TGTGCCAGCAGTCCCCTTTCATGGAAGGACAGGCCCAATCAGCCCCAGCATTTT; cdr3_aa: CASSPLSWKDRPNQPQHF; d_call: TRBD1; v_call: TRBV28; j_call: TRBJ1-5; clone_size: -
cdr3_nt: TGTGCCAGCGCACAGGGTGGCAATGAGCAGTTCTTC; cdr3_aa: CASAQGGNEQFF; d_call: -; v_call: TRBV7-9; j_call: TRBJ2-1; clone_size: -
cdr3_nt: TGTGCCAGCAGTTACGCGATCGCTGTTGAGCAGTTCTTC; cdr3_aa: CASSYAIAVEQFF; d_call: -; v_call: TRBV6-5; j_call: TRBJ2-1; clone_size: -
cdr3_nt: TGTGCCAGCAGCGTGGGGGGAGTTACAGATACGCAGTATTTT; cdr3_aa: CASSVGGVTDTQYF; d_call: -; v_call: TRBV9; j_call: TRBJ2-3; clone_size: many
cdr3_nt: TGTGCCAGCAGTGAATATACCGGGACTAACTACAATGAGCAGTTCTTC; cdr3_aa: CASSEYTGTNYNEQFF; d_call: TRBD2; v_call: TRBV25-1; j_call: TRBJ2-1; clone_size: -
cdr3_nt: TGTGCCAGCTCCAGGGGGCAGTACAATGAGCAGTTCTTC; cdr3_aa: CASSRGQYNEQFF; d_call: TRBD1; v_call: TRBV11-3; j_call: TRBJ2-1; clone_size: -
cdr3_nt: TGCGCCAGCAGCCAAGAAGGCGGGCGTGGGACCCAGTACTTC; cdr3_aa: CASSQEGGRGTQYF; d_call: -; v_call: TRBV4-3; j_call: TRBJ2-5; clone_size: few
cdr3_nt: TGTGCCAGCAGCCGGGGAGGAGGTTACGAGCAGTACTTC; cdr3_aa: CASSRGGGYEQYF; d_call: -; v_call: TRBV7-7; j_call: TRBJ2-7; clone_size: few
cdr3_nt: TGCGCCAGCAGCTTGTTTGCGGGGGAAAAGGGCGGGGAGCTGTTTTTT; cdr3_aa: CASSLFAGEKGGELFF; d_call: TRBD2; v_call: TRBV5-1; j_call: TRBJ2-2; clone_size: -
cdr3_nt: TGTGCCAGCAGCTTGGGACAGATAAAGACCCAGTACTTC; cdr3_aa: CASSLGQIKTQYF; d_call: -; v_call: TRBV5-4; j_call: TRBJ2-5; clone_size: -
cdr3_nt: TGTGCCATCAGCCAGGGACTAGCGGACTACAATGAGCAGTTCTTC; cdr3_aa: CAISQGLADYNEQFF; d_call: TRBD2; v_call: TRBV10-3; j_call: TRBJ2-1; clone_size: -
cdr3_nt: TGTGCCAGTAGTGCGGGACTAGGGCCCTACAATGAGCAGTTCTTC; cdr3_aa: CASSAGLGPYNEQFF; d_call: TRBD2; v_call: TRBV19; j_call: TRBJ2-1; clone_size: many
cdr3_nt: TGTGCCAGCAGCGTACTAGCGGGAGTTGGTTACGAGCAGTACTTC; cdr3_aa: CASSVLAGVGYEQYF; d_call: TRBD2; v_call: TRBV11-2; j_call: TRBJ2-7; clone_size: -
cdr3_nt: TGTGCCAGCAGTTCTCCGTTCACCGGGACAAACTACGAGCAGTACTTC; cdr3_aa: CASSSPFTGTNYEQYF; d_call: -; v_call: TRBV28; j_call: TRBJ2-7; clone_size: -
cdr3_nt: TGTGCTAGTGGTCTCTTTAGGGGGGGCTCCTACAATGAGCAGTTCTTC; cdr3_aa: CASGLFRGGSYNEQFF; d_call: -; v_call: TRBV12-5; j_call: TRBJ2-1; clone_size: -